A single sample is the source of the 27 T cell receptor beta chains below, sequenced in a study of CD8 T cells in Susac syndrome. RNA totalling roughly 0.5 to 1 ug underwent reverse transcription with random hexamers. TCRdb ran MiXCR on the immunoSEQ multiplex PCR reads and lists one entry per CDR3 protein. The sample shows under 200,000 distinct CDR3 sequences, about 91% of them seen only once. The specimen was CD4+ T cells from PBMCs. Receptors were obtained from a human donor with Susac syndrome.

V gene TRBV20-1 combines with J gene TRBJ2-1; 9 nucleotides match TRBD2. Germline V gives CDR1 DFQATT, CDR2 SNEGSKA (reference sequence). J lost 15 bases, V lost 5 bases, and 14 bases had no gene match. The CDR3 length is 13 residues. CDR3 sequence reads: CSAPNSSSGIRFF. CDR3 sequence (DNA): TGCAGTGCTCCAAACTCCTCTAGCGGGATACGGTTCTTC.

This rearrangement joins TRBV5-1 to TRBJ2-7, with TRBD2 matching over 12 bases. V lost 2 bases and J lost 6; bases outside the gene matches: 9. The CDR3 loop spans 16 amino acids. The germline V gene encodes CDR1 SGHRS and CDR2 YFSETQ. The CDR3 sequence: CASSFGPSGGASEQYF. In DNA, the CDR3 is TGCGCCAGCAGCTTTGGGCCTAGCGGGGGGGCCAGCGAGCAGTACTTC.

The gene calls are TRBV6-2 or TRBV6-3 and TRBJ1-5, with D unclear. Trimming took 4 bases from V and 0 from J, leaving 10 bases between them. The CDR3 has 15 amino acids. Looked up from germline, CDR1 is MNHEY and CDR2 is SVGEGT. CDR3 sequence: CASSFGRSSNQPQHF. The CDR3 DNA reads as TGTGCCAGCAGTTTTGGGAGGAGTAGCAATCAGCCCCAGCATTTT.

CDR3 DNA sequence: TGCGCCAGCAACGTGGATTCTAGCGGGAGATCGCAGTACTTC. It is translated as CASNVDSSGRSQYF. The chain combines TRBV5-1 with TRBJ2-7; 10 positions agree with TRBD2. After removal of 6 bases from V and 9 bases from J, the junction contained 12 bases not matched to a gene. Germline assignment: CDR1 SGHRS and CDR2 YFSETQ. The length of the CDR3 is 14 residues.

The V call is TRBV7-3, the J call TRBJ2-3; 7 nucleotides match TRBD1. This CDR3 spans 17 amino acids. From germline, CDR1 is SGHTA and CDR2 FQGTGA. J lost 2 bases, V lost 5 bases, and 13 bases had no gene match. The CDR3: CASSRTGQITSTDTQYF. The CDR3 bases are TGTGCCAGCAGCCGGACAGGACAAATTACTTCCACAGATACGCAGTATTTT.

The chain combines TRBV2 with TRBJ2-1; 10 nucleotides match TRBD1. Germline V lookup: CDR1 SNHLY, CDR2 FYNNEI. With 7 bases clipped from V and 16 bases from J, the junction kept 10 bases outside the gene matches. There are 12 residues in the CDR3. This chain's CDR3 is CASTKIRDRGFF. CDR3 in DNA: TGTGCCAGCACTAAGATCCGGGACAGGGGATTCTTC.

This chain joins TRBV5-1 and TRBJ2-7; 8 bases map to TRBD2. This CDR3 is 14 amino acids long. Germline CDR1 SGHRS, CDR2 YFSETQ. With V trimmed by 6 bases and J by 3 bases, 8 bases remained unmatched. For the CDR3, the DNA is TGCGCCAGCAAATCCGGGACTAGTAACTACGAGCAGTACTTC. Amino acid sequence: CASKSGTSNYEQYF.

The V gene is TRBV20-1, the J gene TRBJ1-3; D remains ambiguous. V lost 2 bases to trimming and J lost 4 bases, with 6 bases between them. The CDR3 totals 12 residues. Germline CDR1 is DFQATT and CDR2 is SNEGSKA (reference sequence). The CDR3 coding sequence is TGCAGTGCTAGATCACAGGGAAACACCATATATTTT. Protein: CSARSQGNTIYF.

The V gene is TRBV6-1, the J gene TRBJ1-1; D gene uncertain. The V gene lost 6 bases and the J gene lost 5 bases, with 7 bases spanning the gap. Germline V CDR1 and CDR2: MNHNS, SASEGT. The CDR3 length is 11 residues. The CDR3 sequence: CASRVVTEAFF. The CDR3 DNA is TGTGCCAGCAGGGTGGTTACTGAAGCTTTCTTT.

This chain joins TRBV28 and TRBJ1-1; tentatively, D is TRBD1 (5 bases). Looked up from germline, CDR1 is MDHEN and CDR2 is SYDVKM. Trimming took 3 bases from V and 1 from J, leaving 15 bases between them. The CDR3 totals 16 residues. This chain's CDR3 is CASSFQLRGTNTEAFF. The CDR3 DNA sequence: TGTGCCAGCAGTTTCCAACTAAGGGGAACGAACACTGAAGCTTTCTTT.

V and J are TRBV5-5 and TRBJ1-6; maybe TRBD1 (5 bases). Trimming took 3 bases from V and 7 from J, leaving 14 bases between them. Germline CDR1 is SGHKS and CDR2 is YYEKEE (reference sequence). The CDR3 spans 15 residues. The CDR3 DNA reads as TGTGCCAGCAGCTACCCGGGACGAAGAAATTCACCCCTCCACTTT. This encodes CASSYPGRRNSPLHF. Looking up the rest from reference TRBV5-5 and TRBJ1-6 gives the full variable domain: DAGVTQSPTHLIKTRGQQVTLRCSPISGHKSVSWYQQVLGQGPQFIFQYYEKEERGRGNFPDRFSARQFPNYSSELNVNALLLGDSALYLCASSYPGRRNSPLHFGNGTRLTVT.

The chain links TRBV5-1 to TRBJ2-3; no reliable D call. CDR1 is SGHRS, CDR2 YFSETQ, per germline. V shed 0 bases and J shed 4 bases, with 9 bases lying between them. CDR3 size: 14 residues. The DNA for the CDR3 is TGCGCCAGCAGCTTGGCCCCAGGACCAGATACGCAGTATTTT. This gives the protein CASSLAPGPDTQYF.

This clonotype was recorded once. The chain uses TRBV7-9 and TRBJ2-4; D call uncertain. Germline V lookup: CDR1 SEHNR, CDR2 FQNEAQ (reference sequence). CDR3 length equals 15 residues. V lost 1 base and J 0 bases, leaving 7 bases between the germline ends. CDR3 DNA: TGTGCCAGCAGCTTAGAGGACCTAGCCAAAAACATTCAGTACTTC. Its translation: CASSLEDLAKNIQYF.

The chain employs TRBV18 and TRBJ1-1; 7 nucleotides match TRBD1. The CDR3 has 14 residues. Germline V gene lookup returns CDR1 KGHSH and CDR2 LQKENI. With V trimmed by 0 bases and J by 8 bases, 6 bases remained unmatched. The CDR3: CASSPPILGQEAFF. The CDR3, as DNA: TGTGCCAGCTCACCACCTATATTGGGACAGGAAGCTTTCTTT.

Only one count was recorded for this clonotype. The chain recombines TRBV5-1 with TRBJ2-1, with D tentatively TRBD1 (6 bases). Germline V gives CDR1 SGHRS, CDR2 YFSETQ. This CDR3 spans 13 amino acids. V was clipped by 9 bases and J by 7 bases, with 17 bases between them. In DNA form, the CDR3 reads TGCGCCACACAGGGCCCCAATCAAAATGAGCAGTTCTTC. This gives the protein CATQGPNQNEQFF.

The CDR3 DNA reads as TGTGCCAGCAGTTTAACAGGTGCCAAAAACATTCAGTACTTC. Protein product: CASSLTGAKNIQYF. The rearrangement links TRBV12-3 or TRBV12-4 to TRBJ2-4; perhaps TRBD1 as D (5 bases). Trimming shortened V by 2 bases and J by 1 base, and 6 bases separated the two germline ends. The CDR3 consists of 14 residues.

The rearrangement links TRBV12-3 or TRBV12-4 to TRBJ2-2; 8 bases match TRBD2. The CDR3 is 16 residues long. Germline trimming cut 3 bases from V and 1 base from J; bases unmatched to any gene: 4. The CDR3 here is CASSFGLAGNTGELFF. Written as DNA, the CDR3 is TGTGCCAGCAGTTTCGGGCTAGCGGGGAACACCGGGGAGCTGTTTTTT.

The rearrangement links TRBV6-6 to TRBJ1-5, with D hard to call. Germline CDR1 and CDR2: MNHNY and SVGAGI (reference sequence). V shed 8 bases and J shed 3 bases, with 17 bases lying between them. The CDR3 runs to 15 residues. The CDR3, as DNA: TGTGCCAGCGTTTTCGAGGTGAAACACAATCAGCCCCAGCATTTT. Translation gives CASVFEVKHNQPQHF.

The rearrangement uses TRBV5-1 and TRBJ2-7; D might be TRBD1 (6 bases). Germline V CDR1 and CDR2: SGHRS, YFSETQ. Trimming cost V 4 bases and J 3 bases, with 14 bases left between them. CDR3 length equals 14 residues. CDR3 sequence: CASSVQGSLYEQYF. The CDR3 nucleotides read TGCGCCAGCAGCGTACAGGGCTCCCTCTACGAGCAGTACTTC.

This rearrangement joins TRBV20-1 to TRBJ1-4, with D possibly TRBD1 on 5 matching bases. V lost 3 bases and J 11 bases, leaving 13 bases between the germline ends. This CDR3 has 12 residues. CDR1 and CDR2 from the germline V gene are DFQATT and SNEGSKA (reference sequence). The CDR3 DNA sequence: TGCAGTGCTAGCGAGGGGATTGGGAAACTGTTTTTT. It translates to CSASEGIGKLFF.

The chain uses TRBV5-1 and TRBJ1-6; tentative D call: TRBD1 (6 bases). CDR1 is SGHRS, CDR2 YFSETQ, per germline. The CDR3 is 14 residues long. V lost 0 bases, J lost 10 bases, and 11 bases lay in between. DNA for the CDR3: TGCGCCAGCAGCTTGGGGGACACTAACTCACCCCTCCACTTT. Protein: CASSLGDTNSPLHF.

V is TRBV24-1 and J is TRBJ2-2; 10 bases are a match to TRBD2. This CDR3 has 17 amino acids. V gave up 4 bases and J gave up 6 bases; unmatched junction bases: 10. Looked up from germline, CDR1 is KGHDR and CDR2 is SFDVKD. CDR3 loop: CATSDAQEAGGPGELFF. The CDR3 nucleotides read TGTGCCACCAGTGACGCCCAGGAAGCGGGGGGGCCCGGGGAGCTGTTTTTT.

This clonotype was detected only once. The rearrangement links TRBV6-1 to TRBJ1-2; D call uncertain. CDR1 and CDR2 from the germline V gene are MNHNS and SASEGT. The CDR3 loop spans 15 amino acids. V lost 1 base, J lost 1 base, and 10 bases lay in between. In nucleotides, the CDR3 is TGTGCCAGCAGTGAAGTATCTGGACGTAACTATGGCTACACCTTC. It encodes CASSEVSGRNYGYTF.

J is TRBJ2-7 and V is TRBV28; D might be TRBD2 (5 bases). CDR1 and CDR2 (germline): MDHEN, SYDVKM. This CDR3 is 14 amino acids long. Trimming removed 1 base from V and 3 bases from J, with 10 bases in between. DNA for the CDR3: TGTGCCAGCAGTTTATACTACCGGGACTACGAGCAGTACTTC. Translating gives CASSLYYRDYEQYF.

The V call is TRBV5-1, the J call TRBJ2-7; 9 positions match TRBD2. Trimming at V came to 0 bases and at J to 0 bases, leaving 4 bases not matched to a gene. The CDR3 runs 16 residues. Germline CDR1 and CDR2: SGHRS and YFSETQ. For the CDR3, the DNA is TGCGCCAGCAGCTTGGCTACTAGCGGGCACTCCTACGAGCAGTACTTC. Encoded protein: CASSLATSGHSYEQYF.

This clonotype has only one observation. This sequence joins TRBV6-5 and TRBJ2-3, with 7 bases that match TRBD1. The CDR3 runs 15 residues. CDR1 and CDR2 from the germline V gene are MNHEY and SVGAGI. The trim removed 7 bases at V and 2 bases at J, leaving 9 bases unmatched. The CDR3 sequence is CASTNPGQNTDTQYF. CDR3 sequence (DNA): TGTGCCAGCACCAATCCGGGACAGAACACAGATACGCAGTATTTT.

This chain links TRBV30 with TRBJ2-1; 8 bases align to TRBD1. With 6 bases clipped from V and 6 bases from J, the junction kept 4 bases outside the gene matches. CDR1 is GTSNPN and CDR2 is SVGIG in the germline V gene (reference sequence). This CDR3 spans 12 amino acids. CDR3 amino acids: CACDRGPNEQFF. The CDR3 DNA sequence: TGTGCCTGCGACAGGGGCCCCAATGAGCAGTTCTTC.